Below, 25 T cell receptor beta chains from the same sample are listed, as sequenced in a study of blood T cell repertoires in COVID-19 (TCRdb year 2020). The library was obtained by the immunoSEQ multiplex PCR assay. The clones in this table, taken by TCRdb from immuneACCESS, are in-frame only. Not every clone is retained; where verified, under half of the shortfall comes from an unresolved V gene, and the cause of the rest is unknown. Recorded for this sample are a few hundred thousand clones; more than 80% of them occurred a single time. About 1.1% of the sample comes from the top ten. Sequencing was done on a sample of PBMCs or T cells enriched from blood (not recorded which). The origin of the receptors is a man in his thirties or forties who had recovered from COVID-19.

V and J are TRBV12-3 or TRBV12-4 and TRBJ1-1; D not resolved. The CDR3 consists of 12 residues. V gave up 6 bases and J gave up 4 bases, with 9 bases separating them. The CDR3 protein is CASRWGGTEAFF. The CDR3 coding sequence is TGTGCCAGCAGGTGGGGAGGCACTGAAGCTTTCTTT.

The chain carries TRBV2 and TRBJ2-7; TRBD2 matches 7 bases. Germline V CDR1 and CDR2: SNHLY, FYNNEI. Trimming at V came to 8 bases and at J to 2 bases, leaving 3 bases not matched to a gene. There are 12 residues in the CDR3. The CDR3 coding sequence is TGTGCCAGCCTAGCGGAGACCTACGAGCAGTACTTC. This gives the protein CASLAETYEQYF. The full variable domain, rest sourced from reference TRBV2 and TRBJ2-7, is EPEVTQTPSHQVTQMGQEVILRCVPISNHLYFYWYRQILGQKVEFLVSFYNNEISEKSEIFDDQFSVERPDGSNFTLKIRSTKLEDSAMYFCASLAETYEQYFGPGTRLTVT.

This rearrangement joins TRBV4-1 to TRBJ2-7, with D perhaps TRBD1 (5 bases). The CDR3 contains 13 residues. The germline CDR1 and CDR2 sequences are MGHRA and YSYEKL. Deletions cut 2 bases from V and 4 bases from J, with 9 bases between. The CDR3 here is CASSQWAGYEQYF. DNA for the CDR3: TGCGCCAGCAGCCAATGGGCAGGGTACGAGCAGTACTTC.

This chain uses TRBV3-1 (or the pseudogene TRBV3-2) with TRBJ2-1; TRBD1 matches at 10 bases. This CDR3 is 15 amino acids long. Germline V gene lookup returns CDR1 LGHDT and CDR2 YNNKEL (reference sequence). The junction had 4 bases not matched to a gene; V was cut back by 0 bases and J by 8 bases. CDR3 sequence: CASSQDGTGVHEQFF. The CDR3 nucleotides read TGTGCCAGCAGCCAAGACGGGACAGGGGTACATGAGCAGTTCTTC.

The gene calls are TRBV5-1 and TRBJ1-6; D is perhaps TRBD1 (5 bases). Germline V gene lookup returns CDR1 SGHRS and CDR2 YFSETQ. The CDR3 totals 15 residues. V was pared by 5 bases and J by 9 bases, with 18 bases between. CDR3 residues: CASSSQGDRTSPLHF. The CDR3, as DNA: TGCGCCAGCAGTTCCCAGGGTGATAGGACTTCACCCCTCCACTTT. Together with reference TRBV5-1 and TRBJ1-6, the CDR3 gives the full variable domain: KAGVTQTPRYLIKTRGQQVTLSCSPISGHRSVSWYQQTPGQGLQFLFEYFSETQRNKGNFPGRFSGRQFSNSRSEMNVSTLELGDSALYLCASSSQGDRTSPLHFGNGTRLTVT.

The chain is built from TRBV5-1 and TRBJ2-2; TRBD2 aligns across 7 bases. J lost 8 bases, V lost 0 bases, and 13 bases had no gene match. Germline V gene data show CDR1 as SGHRS and CDR2 as YFSETQ. This CDR3 spans 17 amino acids. CDR3: CASSLEVGAGNAGELFF. CDR3 nucleotide sequence: TGCGCCAGCAGCTTGGAGGTCGGAGCGGGAAACGCAGGGGAGCTGTTTTTT.

Only one count was recorded for this clone. The rearrangement joins TRBV4-1 to TRBJ1-4, with unresolved D. The germline V and J ends were trimmed by 4 bases and 7 bases, with 10 bases remaining between them. Germline CDR1 MGHRA, CDR2 YSYEKL. The CDR3 length is 13 residues. The chain's CDR3 is CASSRTWGEKLFF. In DNA, the CDR3 is TGCGCCAGCAGCCGGACTTGGGGTGAAAAACTGTTTTTT.

This chain uses TRBV6-1 with TRBJ2-7, with 7 nucleotides matching TRBD1. This CDR3 has 16 amino acids. Germline loops: CDR1 MNHNS, CDR2 SASEGT. The V gene end was trimmed by 3 bases and the J gene end by 2 bases; junction bases not matched to a gene: 10. Here the CDR3 reads CASSEMTGTIPYEQYF. CDR3 sequence (DNA): TGTGCCAGCAGTGAGATGACAGGGACGATACCCTACGAGCAGTACTTC.

The CDR3 sequence: CSAPLTGELFF. The CDR3, as DNA: TGCAGTGCCCCCCTCACCGGGGAGCTGTTTTTT. The rearrangement joins TRBV20-1 to TRBJ2-2; D remains unclear. CDR3 length: 11 residues. V was pared by 6 bases and J by 4 bases, with 6 bases between. The V gene's germline CDR1 is DFQATT and CDR2 SNEGSKA (reference sequence).

The rearrangement links TRBV6-5 to TRBJ1-5; 7 nucleotides line up with TRBD1. The germline V gene has CDR1 MNHEY and CDR2 SVGAGI. CDR3 size: 14 residues. The ends lost 4 bases at V and 3 bases at J; junction bases unmatched: 3. The CDR3 coding sequence is TGTGCCAGCAGTTCTACAGGGGACAATCAGCCCCAGCATTTT. This gives the protein CASSSTGDNQPQHF.

This clone was recorded only once. The chain combines TRBV7-2 with TRBJ2-1; 9 nucleotides align to TRBD2. Per the germline V gene, CDR1 is SGHTA and CDR2 is FQGNSA. The CDR3 contains 15 residues. The V and J ends lost 5 bases and 4 bases, in that order; junction bases with no gene match: 6. The CDR3 DNA is TGTGCCAGCAGCCTAGGACTAGCGAAGTACAATGAGCAGTTCTTC. Its translation is CASSLGLAKYNEQFF.

The chain combines TRBV7-9 with TRBJ2-7, with 8 bases identical to TRBD1. V trimming: 4 bases; J trimming: 6 bases; junction bases outside the gene matches: 11. Germline V gene lookup returns CDR1 SEHNR and CDR2 FQNEAQ (reference sequence). The CDR3 contains 15 residues. Written as DNA, the CDR3 is TGTGCCAGCAGCTCACCGGACAGGGCTACTTTCGAGCAGTACTTC. It translates to CASSSPDRATFEQYF.

The rearrangement joins TRBV6-5 to TRBJ1-5, with no clear D. Germline V gene data show CDR1 as MNHEY and CDR2 as SVGAGI. The CDR3 is made up of 13 amino acids. The V and J ends lost 6 bases and 3 bases respectively, with 9 bases between them. CDR3: CASRTLDNQPQHF. CDR3 coding DNA: TGTGCCAGCAGGACACTAGACAATCAGCCCCAGCATTTT.

The chain is built from TRBV19 and TRBJ2-1; 13 bases agree with TRBD2. The CDR3 extends over 17 amino acids. The germline CDR1 and CDR2 sequences are LNHDA and SQIVND (reference sequence). V shed 6 bases and J 6 bases; nucleotides not matched to a gene: 11. The CDR3 here is CASSQLAGGIVGNEQFF. Here the CDR3 DNA reads TGTGCCAGTAGCCAACTAGCGGGAGGGATTGTAGGCAATGAGCAGTTCTTC. The complete variable domain, with remaining parts taken from reference TRBV19 and TRBJ2-1, reads DGGITQSPKYLFRKEGQNVTLSCEQNLNHDAMYWYRQDPGQGLRLIYYSQIVNDFQKGDIAEGYSVSREKKESFPLTVTSAQKNPTAFYLCASSQLAGGIVGNEQFFGPGTRLTVL.

The V gene is TRBV18, the J gene TRBJ1-5; unclear D gene. The V gene lost 5 bases and the J gene lost 0 bases, with 5 bases spanning the gap. From germline, CDR1 is KGHSH and CDR2 LQKENI. The CDR3 runs 13 residues. The CDR3 reads CASSTYSNQPQHF. DNA of the CDR3: TGTGCCAGCTCAACATATAGCAATCAGCCCCAGCATTTT.

For the CDR3, the DNA is TGTGCCAGCAGCTGGGCTCAAGACAATGAGCAGTTCTTC. It encodes CASSWAQDNEQFF. V gene TRBV7-9 combines with J gene TRBJ2-1, with D unresolved. The germline V gene has CDR1 SEHNR and CDR2 FQNEAQ (reference sequence). The CDR3 runs to 13 residues. V lost 4 bases to trimming and J lost 5 bases, with 9 bases between them.

Only a few counts were recorded for this clone. This chain connects TRBV3-1 (or the pseudogene TRBV3-2) to TRBJ1-6, with a possible D match to TRBD1 (6 bases). CDR1 LGHDT and CDR2 YNNKEL come from the germline V gene (reference sequence). The V gene lost 3 bases and the J gene lost 0 bases, with 6 bases spanning the gap. The CDR3 has 15 residues. CDR3 coding DNA: TGTGCCAGCAGCCACAGGGGCTCCTATAATTCACCCCTCCACTTT. Translating it yields CASSHRGSYNSPLHF.

The chain is built from TRBV5-1 and TRBJ2-1; maybe TRBD2 (5 bases). Germline values: CDR1 SGHRS, CDR2 YFSETQ. The CDR3 sequence is 14 residues long. Trimming removed 2 bases from V and 5 bases from J, with 11 bases in between. The DNA for the CDR3 is TGCGCCAGCAGCTTACTAGGTTTCGACAATGAGCAGTTCTTC. Protein: CASSLLGFDNEQFF.

This rearrangement joins TRBV5-6 to TRBJ2-2, with TRBD1 identical over 7 bases. The CDR3 extends over 15 amino acids. Germline V gives CDR1 SGHDT, CDR2 YYEEEE. The ends lost 3 bases at V and 5 bases at J; junction bases unmatched: 7. The CDR3 loop reads CASSWAGTATGELFF. CDR3 nucleotide sequence: TGTGCCAGCAGCTGGGCCGGGACAGCTACCGGGGAGCTGTTTTTT. The entire variable domain, with the rest obtained from reference TRBV5-6 and TRBJ2-2, is as follows: DAGVTQSPTHLIKTRGQQVTLRCSPKSGHDTVSWYQQALGQGPQFIFQYYEEEERQRGNFPDRFSGHQFPNYSSELNVNALLLGDSALYLCASSWAGTATGELFFGEGSRLTVL.

The chain has TRBV3-1 (or the pseudogene TRBV3-2) and TRBJ1-4, with D possibly being TRBD1 (5 bases). Trimming cost V 0 bases and J 3 bases, with 8 bases left between them. CDR3 length: 15 amino acids. From germline, CDR1 is LGHDT and CDR2 YNNKEL (reference sequence). In DNA, the CDR3 is TGTGCCAGCAGCCAAGATCCCAGGGCTAATGAAAAACTGTTTTTT. It codes for CASSQDPRANEKLFF.

The DNA of the CDR3 is TGTGCCAGCCAAAACTCCGGGATCTTAGGATCTGGGGCCAACGTCCTGACTTTC. Translation: CASQNSGILGSGANVLTF. The chain carries TRBV28 and TRBJ2-6; TRBD2 might be the D (5 bases). This CDR3 is 18 amino acids long. The V end lost 8 bases, the J end lost 1 base, and 21 bases lay between the germline ends. The germline V gene encodes CDR1 MDHEN and CDR2 SYDVKM.

This chain joins TRBV11-2 and TRBJ2-5, with 16 nucleotides matching TRBD2. The CDR3 extends over 17 amino acids. With V trimmed by 5 bases and J by 4 bases, 7 bases remained unmatched. In germline, CDR1 is SGHAT, CDR2 FQNNGV. The CDR3: CASSLGLAGGFRETQYF. CDR3 sequence (DNA): TGTGCCAGCAGCCTGGGACTAGCGGGAGGGTTCCGAGAGACCCAGTACTTC.

The chain uses TRBV10-3 and TRBJ2-3, with 7 positions matching TRBD2. CDR1 is ENHRY and CDR2 is SYGVKD in the germline V gene. The trim removed 0 bases at V and 1 base at J, leaving 7 bases unmatched. This CDR3 has 17 residues. The CDR3 region has the DNA TGTGCCATCAGTGAGTCACGAACTAGCGCCGGCACAGATACGCAGTATTTT. Amino acids: CAISESRTSAGTDTQYF.

The chain joins TRBV11-2 to TRBJ2-2; no clear D gene. Trimming shortened V by 3 bases and J by 6 bases, and 11 bases separated the two germline ends. The CDR3 contains 14 residues. The germline V gene has CDR1 SGHAT and CDR2 FQNNGV. The CDR3 spells CASSLVSLAGELFF. As DNA, the CDR3 is TGTGCCAGCAGCTTGGTCTCCCTAGCCGGGGAGCTGTTTTTT.

CDR3 coding DNA: TGTGCCAGCAGCCAAGATTTGGGAGGGGTCGGAAATGGCTACACCTTC. Translation gives CASSQDLGGVGNGYTF. This chain connects TRBV3-1 (or the pseudogene TRBV3-2) to TRBJ1-2, with a possible D match to TRBD1 (5 bases). The germline V gene encodes CDR1 LGHDT and CDR2 YNNKEL (reference sequence). This CDR3 is 16 amino acids long. The germline V and J ends were trimmed by 0 bases and 6 bases, with 17 bases remaining between them.